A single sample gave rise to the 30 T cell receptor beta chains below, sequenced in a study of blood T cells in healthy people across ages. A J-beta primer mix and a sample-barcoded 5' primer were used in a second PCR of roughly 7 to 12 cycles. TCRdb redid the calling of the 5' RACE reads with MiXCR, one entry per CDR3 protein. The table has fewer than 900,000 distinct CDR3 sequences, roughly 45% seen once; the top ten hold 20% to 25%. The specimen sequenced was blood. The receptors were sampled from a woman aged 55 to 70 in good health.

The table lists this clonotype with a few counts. The CDR3 DNA follows: TGTGCCAGCAGTTTAAGACAGGAATTAGCCAAAAACATTCAGTACTTC. Translating gives CASSLRQELAKNIQYF. This sequence joins TRBV28 and TRBJ2-4, with D possibly TRBD1 on 6 matching bases. Trimming pared 2 bases from V and 0 bases from J, leaving 11 bases between. Germline loops: CDR1 MDHEN, CDR2 SYDVKM. The CDR3 sequence is 16 residues long.

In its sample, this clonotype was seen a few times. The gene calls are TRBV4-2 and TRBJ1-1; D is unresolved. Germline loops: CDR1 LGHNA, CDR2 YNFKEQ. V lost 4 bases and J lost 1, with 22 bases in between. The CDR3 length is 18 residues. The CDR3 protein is CASSPAGSRLKANTEAFF. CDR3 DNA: TGTGCCAGCAGCCCCGCTGGGTCGCGCCTCAAGGCGAACACTGAAGCTTTCTTT.

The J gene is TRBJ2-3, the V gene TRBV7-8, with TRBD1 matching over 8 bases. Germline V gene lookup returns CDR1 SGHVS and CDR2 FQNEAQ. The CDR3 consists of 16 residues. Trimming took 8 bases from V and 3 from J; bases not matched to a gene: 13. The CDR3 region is CASDLAGGALTDTQYF. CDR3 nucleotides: TGTGCCAGCGACTTAGCAGGGGGCGCGTTAACAGATACGCAGTATTTT.

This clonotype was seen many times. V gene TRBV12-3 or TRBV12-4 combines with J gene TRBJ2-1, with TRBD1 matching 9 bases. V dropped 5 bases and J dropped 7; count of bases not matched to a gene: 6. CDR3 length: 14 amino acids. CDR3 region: CASSMTGGGNEQFF. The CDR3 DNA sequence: TGTGCCAGCAGTATGACAGGGGGGGGGAATGAGCAGTTCTTC.

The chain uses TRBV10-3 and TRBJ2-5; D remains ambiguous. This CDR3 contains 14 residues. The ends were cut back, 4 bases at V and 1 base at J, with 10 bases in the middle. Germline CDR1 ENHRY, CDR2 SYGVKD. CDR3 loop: CAISGPAIQETQYF. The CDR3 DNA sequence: TGTGCCATCAGTGGTCCAGCGATCCAAGAGACCCAGTACTTC.

CDR3 protein: CASSLAQGISIDGYTF. In DNA, the CDR3 is TGCGCCAGCAGCTTGGCACAGGGTATTAGTATCGATGGCTACACCTTC. The chain joins TRBV5-1 to TRBJ1-2, with a weak D call TRBD1 (6 bases). The V end was cut by 0 bases, the J end by 6 bases, with 18 bases between. CDR1 is SGHRS and CDR2 is YFSETQ in the germline V gene. The CDR3 sequence is 16 residues long.

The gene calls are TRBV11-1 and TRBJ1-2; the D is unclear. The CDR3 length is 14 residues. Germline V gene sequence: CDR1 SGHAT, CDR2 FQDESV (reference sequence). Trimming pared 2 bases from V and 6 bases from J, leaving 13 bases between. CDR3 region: CASSLSEGFDGYTF. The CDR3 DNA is TGTGCCAGCAGCTTAAGTGAGGGTTTCGATGGCTACACCTTC. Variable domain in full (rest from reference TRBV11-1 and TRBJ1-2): EAEVAQSPRYKITEKSQAVAFWCDPISGHATLYWYRQILGQGPELLVQFQDESVVDDSQLPKDRFSAERLKGVDSTLKIQPAELGDSAMYLCASSLSEGFDGYTFGSGTRLTVV.

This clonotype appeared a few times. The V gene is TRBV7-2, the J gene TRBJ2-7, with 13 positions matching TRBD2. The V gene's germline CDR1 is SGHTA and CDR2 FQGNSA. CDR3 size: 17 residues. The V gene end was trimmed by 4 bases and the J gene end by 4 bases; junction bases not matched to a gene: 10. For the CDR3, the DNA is TGTGCCAGCAGCTCCCAACGGACTAGCGGGGGCTCTTACGAGCAGTACTTC. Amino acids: CASSSQRTSGGSYEQYF.

The CDR3 DNA reads TGTGCCAGCAGTGAAACAGGGAGGCATGGCTACACCTTC. It yields the protein CASSETGRHGYTF. The chain recombines TRBV25-1 with TRBJ1-2; perhaps TRBD1 as D (6 bases). CDR1 is MGHDK, CDR2 SYGVNS, per germline. The ends were cut back, 2 bases at V and 6 bases at J, with 10 bases in the middle. The CDR3 loop spans 13 amino acids.

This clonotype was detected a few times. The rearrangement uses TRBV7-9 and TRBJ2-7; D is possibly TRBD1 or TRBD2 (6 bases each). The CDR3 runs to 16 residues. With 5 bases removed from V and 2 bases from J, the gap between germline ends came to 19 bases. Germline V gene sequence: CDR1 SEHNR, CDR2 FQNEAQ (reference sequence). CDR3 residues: CASSPGDGTSPYEQYF. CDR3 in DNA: TGTGCCAGCAGCCCGGGGGACGGGACAAGTCCCTACGAGCAGTACTTC. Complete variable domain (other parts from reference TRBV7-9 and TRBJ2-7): DTGVSQNPRHKITKRGQNVTFRCDPISEHNRLYWYRQTLGQGPEFLTYFQNEAQLEKSRLLSDRFSAERPKGSFSTLEIQRTEQGDSAMYLCASSPGDGTSPYEQYFGPGTRLTVT.

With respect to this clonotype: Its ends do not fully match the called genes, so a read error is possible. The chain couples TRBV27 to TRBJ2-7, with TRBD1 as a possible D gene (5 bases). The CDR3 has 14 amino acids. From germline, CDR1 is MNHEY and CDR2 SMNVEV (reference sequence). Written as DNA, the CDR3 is TGCGCCAGCAGGGTGCGAGGAAGAACCTACGAGCAGTACTTC. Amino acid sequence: CASRVRGRTYEQYF.

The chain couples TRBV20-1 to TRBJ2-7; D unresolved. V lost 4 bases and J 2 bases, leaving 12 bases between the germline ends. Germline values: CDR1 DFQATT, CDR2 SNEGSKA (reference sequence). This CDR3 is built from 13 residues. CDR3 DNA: TGCAGTGCTACCGTGGGGTCTACCTACGAGCAGTACTTC. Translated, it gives CSATVGSTYEQYF.

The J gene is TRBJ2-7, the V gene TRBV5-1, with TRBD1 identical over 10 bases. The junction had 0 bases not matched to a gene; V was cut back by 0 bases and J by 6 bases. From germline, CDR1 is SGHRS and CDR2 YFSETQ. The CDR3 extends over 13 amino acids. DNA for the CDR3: TGCGCCAGCAGCTTGGGGGACAGGGGCGAGCAGTACTTC. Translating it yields CASSLGDRGEQYF.

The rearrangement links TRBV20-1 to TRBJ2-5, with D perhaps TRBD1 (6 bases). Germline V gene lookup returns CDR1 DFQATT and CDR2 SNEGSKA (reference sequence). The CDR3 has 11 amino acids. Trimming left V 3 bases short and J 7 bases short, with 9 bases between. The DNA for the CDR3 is TGCAGTGCTAGTCAGACAGGGACCCAGTACTTC. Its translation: CSASQTGTQYF.

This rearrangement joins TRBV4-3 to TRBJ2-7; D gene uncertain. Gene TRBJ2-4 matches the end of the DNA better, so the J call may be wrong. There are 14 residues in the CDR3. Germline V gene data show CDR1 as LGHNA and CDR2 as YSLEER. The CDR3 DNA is TGCGCCAGCAGCCAAGATCTAGTTTTGAGCATTCAGTACTTC. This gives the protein CASSQDLVLSIQYF.

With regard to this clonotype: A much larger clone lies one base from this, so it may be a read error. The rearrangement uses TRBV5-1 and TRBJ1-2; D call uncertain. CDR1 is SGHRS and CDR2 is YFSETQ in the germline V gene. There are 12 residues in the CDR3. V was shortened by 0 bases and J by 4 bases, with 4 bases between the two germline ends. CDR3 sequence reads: CASSLDVYGYTF. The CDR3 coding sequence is TGCGCCAGCAGCTTGGACGTCTATGGCTACACCTTC.

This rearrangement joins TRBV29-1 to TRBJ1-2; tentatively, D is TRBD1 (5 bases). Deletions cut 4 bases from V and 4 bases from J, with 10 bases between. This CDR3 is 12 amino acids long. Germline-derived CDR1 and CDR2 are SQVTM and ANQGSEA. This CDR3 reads CSVVGEIYGYTF. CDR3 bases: TGCAGCGTTGTAGGGGAGATCTATGGCTACACCTTC.

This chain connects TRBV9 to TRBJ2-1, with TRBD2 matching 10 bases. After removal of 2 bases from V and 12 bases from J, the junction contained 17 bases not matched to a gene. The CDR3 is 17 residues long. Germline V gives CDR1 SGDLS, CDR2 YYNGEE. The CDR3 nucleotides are TGTGCCAGCAGCGTGACCGACTTCGCTAGCGGGAGTTCAGTGCAGTTCTTC. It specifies CASSVTDFASGSSVQFF.

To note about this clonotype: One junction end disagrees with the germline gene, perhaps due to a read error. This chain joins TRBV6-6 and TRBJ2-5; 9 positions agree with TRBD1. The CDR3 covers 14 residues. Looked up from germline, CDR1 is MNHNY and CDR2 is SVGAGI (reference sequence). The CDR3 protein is CASTYRGPDNEQYF. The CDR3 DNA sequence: TGTGCCAGCACTTACAGGGGGCCAGACAATGAGCAGTACTTC.

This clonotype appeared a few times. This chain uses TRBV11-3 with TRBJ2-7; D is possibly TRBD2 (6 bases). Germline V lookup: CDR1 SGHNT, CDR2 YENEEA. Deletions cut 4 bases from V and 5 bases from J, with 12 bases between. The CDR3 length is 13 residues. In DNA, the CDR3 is TGTGCCAGCAGCTACGGGCGGAGGGACGAGCAGTACTTC. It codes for CASSYGRRDEQYF.

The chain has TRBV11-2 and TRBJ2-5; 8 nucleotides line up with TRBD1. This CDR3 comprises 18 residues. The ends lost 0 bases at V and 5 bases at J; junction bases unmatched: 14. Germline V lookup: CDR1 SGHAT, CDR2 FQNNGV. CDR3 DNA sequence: TGTGCCAGCAGCTTAGAACTGAGTCGGCAGGGGGCCTGGGAGACCCAGTACTTC. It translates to CASSLELSRQGAWETQYF.

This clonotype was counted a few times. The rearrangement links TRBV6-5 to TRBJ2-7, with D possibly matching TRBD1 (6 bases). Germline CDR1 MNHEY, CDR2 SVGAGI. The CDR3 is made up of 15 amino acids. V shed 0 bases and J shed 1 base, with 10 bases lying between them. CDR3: CASSYSIGQSYEQYF. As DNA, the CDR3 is TGTGCCAGCAGTTACTCGATAGGACAGTCCTACGAGCAGTACTTC.

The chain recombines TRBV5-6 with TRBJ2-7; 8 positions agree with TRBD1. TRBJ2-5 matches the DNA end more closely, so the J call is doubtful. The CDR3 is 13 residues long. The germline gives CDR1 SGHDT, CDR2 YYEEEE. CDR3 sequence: CASSLRTGETQYF. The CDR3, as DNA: TGTGCCAGCAGCTTACGGACAGGGGAGACCCAGTACTTC.

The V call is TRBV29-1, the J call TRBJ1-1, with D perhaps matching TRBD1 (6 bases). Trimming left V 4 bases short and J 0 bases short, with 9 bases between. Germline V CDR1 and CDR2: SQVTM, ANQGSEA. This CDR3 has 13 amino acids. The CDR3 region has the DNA TGCAGCGTTGCAGGACAGATGAACACTGAAGCTTTCTTT. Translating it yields CSVAGQMNTEAFF.

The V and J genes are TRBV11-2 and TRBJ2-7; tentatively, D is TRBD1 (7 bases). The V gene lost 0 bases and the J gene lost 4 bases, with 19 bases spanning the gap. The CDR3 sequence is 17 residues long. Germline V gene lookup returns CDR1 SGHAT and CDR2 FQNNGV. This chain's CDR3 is CASSLDQTPTGRYEQYF. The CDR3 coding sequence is TGTGCCAGCAGCTTAGATCAGACCCCGACAGGGAGGTACGAGCAGTACTTC.

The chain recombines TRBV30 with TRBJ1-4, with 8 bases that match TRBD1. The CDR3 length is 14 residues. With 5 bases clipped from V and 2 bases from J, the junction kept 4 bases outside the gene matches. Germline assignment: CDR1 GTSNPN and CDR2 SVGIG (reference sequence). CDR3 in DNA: TGTGCCTGGGCCCGGGACAGGACTAATGAAAAACTGTTTTTT. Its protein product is CAWARDRTNEKLFF.

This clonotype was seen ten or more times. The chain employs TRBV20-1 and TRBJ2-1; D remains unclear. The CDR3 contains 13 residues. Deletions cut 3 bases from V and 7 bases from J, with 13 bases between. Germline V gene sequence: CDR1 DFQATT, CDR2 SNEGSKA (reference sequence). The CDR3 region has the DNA TGCAGTGCTAGTTGGTTAACGGGTAATGAGCAGTTCTTC. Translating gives CSASWLTGNEQFF.

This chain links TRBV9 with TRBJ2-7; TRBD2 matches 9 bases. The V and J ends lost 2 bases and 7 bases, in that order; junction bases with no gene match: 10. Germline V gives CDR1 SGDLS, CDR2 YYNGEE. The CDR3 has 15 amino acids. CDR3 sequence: CASSVLRAGGNEQYF. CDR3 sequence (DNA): TGTGCCAGCAGCGTCCTTCGAGCGGGAGGAAATGAGCAGTACTTC.

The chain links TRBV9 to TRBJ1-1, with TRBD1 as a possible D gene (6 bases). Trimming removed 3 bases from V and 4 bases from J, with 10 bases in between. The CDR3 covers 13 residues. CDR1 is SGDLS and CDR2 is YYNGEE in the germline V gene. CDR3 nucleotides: TGTGCCAGCAGCGGAGGGGGGGCCACTGAAGCTTTCTTT. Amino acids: CASSGGGATEAFF.

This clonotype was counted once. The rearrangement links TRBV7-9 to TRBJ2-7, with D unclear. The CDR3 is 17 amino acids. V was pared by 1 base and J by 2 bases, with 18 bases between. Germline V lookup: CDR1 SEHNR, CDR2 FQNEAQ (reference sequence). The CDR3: CASSLGLYGADAYEQYF. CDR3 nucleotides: TGTGCCAGCAGCTTAGGGTTATATGGTGCCGATGCCTACGAGCAGTACTTC. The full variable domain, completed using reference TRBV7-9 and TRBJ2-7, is DTGVSQNPRHKITKRGQNVTFRCDPISEHNRLYWYRQTLGQGPEFLTYFQNEAQLEKSRLLSDRFSAERPKGSFSTLEIQRTEQGDSAMYLCASSLGLYGADAYEQYFGPGTRLTVT.